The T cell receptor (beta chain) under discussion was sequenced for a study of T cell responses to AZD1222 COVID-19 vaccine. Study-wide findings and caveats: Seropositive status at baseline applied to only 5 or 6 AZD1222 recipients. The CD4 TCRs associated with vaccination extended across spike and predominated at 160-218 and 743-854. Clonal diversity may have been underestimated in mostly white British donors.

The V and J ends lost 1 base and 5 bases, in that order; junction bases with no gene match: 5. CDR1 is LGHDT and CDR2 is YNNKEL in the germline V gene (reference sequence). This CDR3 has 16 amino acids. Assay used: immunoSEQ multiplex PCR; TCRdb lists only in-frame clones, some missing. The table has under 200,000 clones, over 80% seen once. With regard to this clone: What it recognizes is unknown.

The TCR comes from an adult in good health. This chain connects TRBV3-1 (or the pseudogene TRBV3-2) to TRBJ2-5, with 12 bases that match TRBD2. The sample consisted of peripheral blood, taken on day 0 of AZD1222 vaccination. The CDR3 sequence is CASSQGLAGAVETQYF. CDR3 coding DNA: TGTGCCAGCAGCCAAGGACTAGCGGGGGCAGTCGAGACCCAGTACTTC.